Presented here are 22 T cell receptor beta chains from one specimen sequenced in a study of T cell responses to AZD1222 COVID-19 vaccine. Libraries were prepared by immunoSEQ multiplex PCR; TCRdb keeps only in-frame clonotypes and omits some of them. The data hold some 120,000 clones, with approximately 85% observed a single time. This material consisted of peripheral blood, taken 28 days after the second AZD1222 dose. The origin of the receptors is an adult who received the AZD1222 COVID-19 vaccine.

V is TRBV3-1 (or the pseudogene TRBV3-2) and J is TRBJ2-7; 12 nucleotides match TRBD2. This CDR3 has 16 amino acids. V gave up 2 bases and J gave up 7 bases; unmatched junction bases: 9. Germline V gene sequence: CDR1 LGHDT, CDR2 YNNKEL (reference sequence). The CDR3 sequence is CASSQTPGLAGWEQYF. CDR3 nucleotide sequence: TGTGCCAGCAGCCAAACACCGGGACTAGCGGGCTGGGAGCAGTACTTC.

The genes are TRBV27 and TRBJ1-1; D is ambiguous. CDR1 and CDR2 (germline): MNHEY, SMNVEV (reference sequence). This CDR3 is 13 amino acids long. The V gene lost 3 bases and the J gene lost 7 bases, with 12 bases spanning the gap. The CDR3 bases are TGTGCCAGCAGTTTGCGGAGACCATATGAAGCTTTCTTT. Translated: CASSLRRPYEAFF.

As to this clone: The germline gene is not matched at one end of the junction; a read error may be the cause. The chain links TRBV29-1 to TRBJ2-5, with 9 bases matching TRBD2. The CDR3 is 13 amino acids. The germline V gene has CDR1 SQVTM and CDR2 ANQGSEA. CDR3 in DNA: TGCAGCGTCGAAGCTAGCGGGGTTGAGACCCAGTACTTC. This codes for CSVEASGVETQYF.

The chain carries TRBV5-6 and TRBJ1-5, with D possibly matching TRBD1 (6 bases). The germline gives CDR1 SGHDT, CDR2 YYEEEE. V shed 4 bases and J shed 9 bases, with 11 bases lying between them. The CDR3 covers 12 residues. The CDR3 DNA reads TGTGCCAGCAGCCAAGGGGGACGGCCCCAGCATTTT. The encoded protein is CASSQGGRPQHF. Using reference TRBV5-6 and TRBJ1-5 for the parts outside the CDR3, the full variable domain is DAGVTQSPTHLIKTRGQQVTLRCSPKSGHDTVSWYQQALGQGPQFIFQYYEEEERQRGNFPDRFSGHQFPNYSSELNVNALLLGDSALYLCASSQGGRPQHFGDGTRLSIL.

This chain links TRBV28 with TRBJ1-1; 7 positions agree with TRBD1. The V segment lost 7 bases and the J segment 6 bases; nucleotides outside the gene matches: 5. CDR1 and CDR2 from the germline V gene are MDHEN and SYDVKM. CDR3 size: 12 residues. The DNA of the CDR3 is TGTGCCAGCACCTTCAGGGGGGCTGAAGCTTTCTTT. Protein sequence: CASTFRGAEAFF.

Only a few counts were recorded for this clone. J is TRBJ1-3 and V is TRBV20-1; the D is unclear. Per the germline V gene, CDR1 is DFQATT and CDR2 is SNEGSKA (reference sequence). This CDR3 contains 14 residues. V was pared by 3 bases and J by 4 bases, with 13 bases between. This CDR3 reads CSASWQFSGNTIYF. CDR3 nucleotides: TGCAGTGCTAGTTGGCAGTTCTCCGGAAACACCATATATTTT.

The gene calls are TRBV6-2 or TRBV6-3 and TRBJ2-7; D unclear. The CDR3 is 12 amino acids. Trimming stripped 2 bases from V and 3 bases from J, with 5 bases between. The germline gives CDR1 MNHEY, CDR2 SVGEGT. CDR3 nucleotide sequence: TGTGCCAGCAGTTACCCGGACTACGAGCAGTACTTC. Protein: CASSYPDYEQYF.

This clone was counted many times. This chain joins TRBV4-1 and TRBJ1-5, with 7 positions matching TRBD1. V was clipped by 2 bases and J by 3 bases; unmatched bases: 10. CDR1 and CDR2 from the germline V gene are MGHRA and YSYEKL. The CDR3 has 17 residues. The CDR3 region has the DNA TGCGCCAGCAGCCAACCCGATGGACAGGTGACCAATCAGCCCCAGCATTTT. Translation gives CASSQPDGQVTNQPQHF.

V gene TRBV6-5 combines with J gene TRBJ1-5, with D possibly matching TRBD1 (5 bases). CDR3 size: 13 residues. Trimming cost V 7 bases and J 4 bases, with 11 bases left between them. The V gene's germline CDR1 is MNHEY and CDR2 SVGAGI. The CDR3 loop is CASKGRVNQPQHF. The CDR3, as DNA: TGTGCCAGCAAGGGGAGGGTAAATCAGCCCCAGCATTTT.

The CDR3 loop reads CASSLGTSSQETQYF. CDR3 in DNA: TGTGCCAGCAGCTTAGGGACTAGCTCGCAAGAGACCCAGTACTTC. The chain employs TRBV11-2 and TRBJ2-5; 8 bases agree with TRBD2. The J segment lost 2 bases and the V segment lost 1 base, leaving 3 bases of the junction unmatched. The CDR3 has 15 residues. Germline V gene data show CDR1 as SGHAT and CDR2 as FQNNGV.

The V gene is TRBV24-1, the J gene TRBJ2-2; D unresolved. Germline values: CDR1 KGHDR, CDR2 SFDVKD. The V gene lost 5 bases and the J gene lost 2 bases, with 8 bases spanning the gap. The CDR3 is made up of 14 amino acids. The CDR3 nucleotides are TGTGCCACCAGTGTAGCCTATAACACCGGGGAGCTGTTTTTT. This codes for CATSVAYNTGELFF.

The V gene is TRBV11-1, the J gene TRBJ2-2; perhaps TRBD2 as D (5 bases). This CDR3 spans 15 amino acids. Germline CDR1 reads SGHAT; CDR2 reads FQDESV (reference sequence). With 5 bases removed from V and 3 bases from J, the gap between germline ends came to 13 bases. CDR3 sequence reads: CASSPRGGDTGELFF. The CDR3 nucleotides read TGTGCCAGCAGCCCTCGTGGAGGCGACACCGGGGAGCTGTTTTTT.

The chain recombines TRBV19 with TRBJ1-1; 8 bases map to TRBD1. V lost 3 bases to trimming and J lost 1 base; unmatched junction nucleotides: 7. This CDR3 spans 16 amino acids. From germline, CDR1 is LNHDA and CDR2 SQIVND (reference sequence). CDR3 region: CASSIYNTGGNTEAFF. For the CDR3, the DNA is TGTGCCAGTAGTATCTATAATACAGGGGGGAACACTGAAGCTTTCTTT. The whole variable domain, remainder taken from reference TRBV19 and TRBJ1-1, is DGGITQSPKYLFRKEGQNVTLSCEQNLNHDAMYWYRQDPGQGLRLIYYSQIVNDFQKGDIAEGYSVSREKKESFPLTVTSAQKNPTAFYLCASSIYNTGGNTEAFFGQGTRLTVV.

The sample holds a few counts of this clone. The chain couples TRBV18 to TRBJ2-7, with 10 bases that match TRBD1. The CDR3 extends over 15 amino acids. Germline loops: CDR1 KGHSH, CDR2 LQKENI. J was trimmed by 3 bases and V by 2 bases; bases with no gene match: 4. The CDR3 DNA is TGTGCCAGCTCACCAGGGACAGGGGCATTCTACGAGCAGTACTTC. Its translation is CASSPGTGAFYEQYF.

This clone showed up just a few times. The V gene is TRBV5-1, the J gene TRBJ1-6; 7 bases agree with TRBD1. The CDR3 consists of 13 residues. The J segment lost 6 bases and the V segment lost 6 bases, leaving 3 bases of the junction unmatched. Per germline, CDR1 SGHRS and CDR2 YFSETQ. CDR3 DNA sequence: TGCGCCAGCAAGACAGGGAGTAATTCACCCCTCCACTTT. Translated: CASKTGSNSPLHF.

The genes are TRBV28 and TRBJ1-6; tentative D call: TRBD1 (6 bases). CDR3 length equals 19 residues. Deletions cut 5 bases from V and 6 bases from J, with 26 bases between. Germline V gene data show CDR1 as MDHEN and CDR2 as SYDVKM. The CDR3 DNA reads TGTGCCAGCAGTCCCCGACGATCAGGGAGGGGAGGGGGTAATTCACCCCTCCACTTT. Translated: CASSPRRSGRGGGNSPLHF.

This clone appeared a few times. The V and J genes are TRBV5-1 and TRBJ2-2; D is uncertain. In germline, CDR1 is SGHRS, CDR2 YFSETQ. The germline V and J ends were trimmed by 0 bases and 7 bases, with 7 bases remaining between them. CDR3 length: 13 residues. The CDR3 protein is CASSLDLVGELFF. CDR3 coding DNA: TGCGCCAGCAGCTTGGATTTGGTCGGGGAGCTGTTTTTT. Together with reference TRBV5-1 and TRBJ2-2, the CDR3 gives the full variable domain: KAGVTQTPRYLIKTRGQQVTLSCSPISGHRSVSWYQQTPGQGLQFLFEYFSETQRNKGNFPGRFSGRQFSNSRSEMNVSTLELGDSALYLCASSLDLVGELFFGEGSRLTVL.

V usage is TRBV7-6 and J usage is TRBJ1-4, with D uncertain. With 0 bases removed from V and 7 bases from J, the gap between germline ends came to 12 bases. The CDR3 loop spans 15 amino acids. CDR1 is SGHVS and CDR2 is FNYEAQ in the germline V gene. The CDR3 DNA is TGTGCCAGCAGCTTAGCGATAGGCAGTAGTGAAAAACTGTTTTTT. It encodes CASSLAIGSSEKLFF.

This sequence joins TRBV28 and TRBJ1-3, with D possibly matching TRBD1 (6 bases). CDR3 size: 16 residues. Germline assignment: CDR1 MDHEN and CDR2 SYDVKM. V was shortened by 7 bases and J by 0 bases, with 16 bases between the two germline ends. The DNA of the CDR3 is TGTGCCAGCACCCGGGGGGGCAGGGCCTCTGGAAACACCATATATTTT. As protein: CASTRGGRASGNTIYF.

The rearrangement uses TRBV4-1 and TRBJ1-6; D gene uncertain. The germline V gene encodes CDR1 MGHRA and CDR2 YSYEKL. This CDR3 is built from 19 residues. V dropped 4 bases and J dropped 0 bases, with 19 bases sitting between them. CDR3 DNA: TGCGCCAGCAGCCTTAGGGCGGCTGAAATGAGCTCCTATAATTCACCCCTCCACTTT. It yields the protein CASSLRAAEMSSYNSPLHF.

CDR3 bases: TGTGCCACCAGTGATTCGGGACAGGGTTCTCCCTACGAGCAGTACTTC. Protein sequence: CATSDSGQGSPYEQYF. The V and J genes are TRBV24-1 and TRBJ2-7; 9 bases fit TRBD1. V was pared by 2 bases and J by 2 bases, with 6 bases of the junction left unmatched. The CDR3 covers 16 residues. Germline V gene data show CDR1 as KGHDR and CDR2 as SFDVKD.

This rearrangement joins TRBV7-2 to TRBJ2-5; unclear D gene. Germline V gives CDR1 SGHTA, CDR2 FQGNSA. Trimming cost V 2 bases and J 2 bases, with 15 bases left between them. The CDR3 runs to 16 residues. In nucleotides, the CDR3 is TGTGCCAGCAGCTTATCCGCTCCCTCCATTCAAGAGACCCAGTACTTC. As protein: CASSLSAPSIQETQYF.